Below, 26 T cell receptor beta chains from the same sample are listed, as sequenced in a study of T cells in Graves' hyperthyroidism and ophthalmopathy (dated by TCRdb to 2018 to 2020). Library preparation was by multiplex PCR. This sample was sequenced with an Illumina HiSeq 2000. The TCR beta CDR3 regions were amplified from the RNA transcripts. A first-round RT-PCR of the TCR CDR3 used the HTBI primer set with the Qiagen OneStep RT-PCR kit. Through fastp at Q25 and MiXCR, TCRdb rebuilt clones from the public reads, retaining in-frame beta chains. Each entry merges the rows of one CDR3 protein and shows their most common DNA and genes. This sample has about 660,000 distinct CDR3 sequences in its table, and 45% of those were observed once. The ten largest clones take up more than 7% of the sample. Material for sequencing was peripheral blood or thyroid tissue (not recorded which). The receptors shown here come from an adult man with Graves' disease, either hyperthyroidism or ophthalmopathy (not recorded which).

The chain joins TRBV7-4 to TRBJ2-7, with 7 bases identical to TRBD1. CDR3 length: 16 residues. V shed 6 bases and J 0 bases; nucleotides not matched to a gene: 11. Germline V gene data show CDR1 as SGHVT and CDR2 as SQSDAQ. The CDR3 region has the DNA TGTGCCAGCAGTCCGTCGCCCGGGACAGCCTCCTACGAGCAGTACTTC. This gives the protein CASSPSPGTASYEQYF.

This clonotype was counted ten times or more. The V and J genes are TRBV5-1 and TRBJ1-5; perhaps TRBD1 as D (5 bases). The CDR3 spans 14 residues. V lost 0 bases, J lost 7 bases, and 11 bases lay in between. Germline values: CDR1 SGHRS, CDR2 YFSETQ. CDR3 sequence: CASSLGDGRQPQHF. CDR3 DNA sequence: TGCGCCAGCAGCTTGGGGGACGGCCGGCAGCCCCAGCATTTT. Full variable domain (outside the CDR3, taken from reference TRBV5-1 and TRBJ1-5): KAGVTQTPRYLIKTRGQQVTLSCSPISGHRSVSWYQQTPGQGLQFLFEYFSETQRNKGNFPGRFSGRQFSNSRSEMNVSTLELGDSALYLCASSLGDGRQPQHFGDGTRLSIL.

This clonotype was counted at least ten times. This rearrangement joins TRBV15 to TRBJ2-7, with unresolved D. Germline V gives CDR1 LNHNV, CDR2 YYDKDF (reference sequence). The CDR3 extends over 17 amino acids. Trimming took off 0 bases at V and 2 bases at J, with 17 bases between the two ends. The CDR3 DNA is TGTGCCACCAGCAGAGAAGATGCCGAAGGATTCGCCTACGAGCAGTACTTC. Translated, it gives CATSREDAEGFAYEQYF.

This clonotype was counted at least ten times. This sequence joins TRBV10-3 and TRBJ1-1; D uncertain. In germline, CDR1 is ENHRY, CDR2 SYGVKD. This CDR3 contains 13 residues. V was pared by 6 bases and J by 0 bases, with 8 bases between. CDR3 DNA: TGTGCCATCAGGGAGCGCATGAACACTGAAGCTTTCTTT. Its translation: CAIRERMNTEAFF.

This clonotype was detected a few times. The J gene is TRBJ1-5, the V gene TRBV2, with D possibly matching TRBD1 (5 bases). The germline V gene has CDR1 SNHLY and CDR2 FYNNEI. V was clipped by 7 bases and J by 0 bases, with 16 bases between them. This CDR3 spans 16 amino acids. The CDR3 region has the DNA TGTGCCAGCACCTTCGACAGAGACTTTAGCAATCAGCCCCAGCATTTT. Protein product: CASTFDRDFSNQPQHF.

This clonotype showed up just once. The V and J genes are TRBV4-1 and TRBJ1-5; D not certain. The V gene lost 0 bases and the J gene lost 3 bases, with 6 bases spanning the gap. There are 14 residues in the CDR3. From germline, CDR1 is MGHRA and CDR2 YSYEKL. CDR3 protein: CASSQEVFNQPQHF. The CDR3 nucleotides are TGCGCCAGCAGCCAAGAAGTCTTCAATCAGCCCCAGCATTTT.

This clonotype was observed at least ten times. This chain joins TRBV24-1 and TRBJ1-5; D is unclear. The germline CDR1 and CDR2 sequences are KGHDR and SFDVKD. V shed 3 bases and J shed 3 bases, with 8 bases lying between them. This CDR3 is built from 14 residues. This CDR3 reads CATSDRSANQPQHF. The CDR3 coding sequence is TGTGCCACCAGTGATAGGTCAGCCAATCAGCCCCAGCATTTT.

The chain is built from TRBV6-4 and TRBJ2-6, with D perhaps TRBD2 (6 bases). Trimming left V 4 bases short and J 4 bases short, with 14 bases between. Germline V CDR1 and CDR2: MRHNA, SNTAGT. The CDR3 runs to 16 residues. The CDR3 DNA follows: TGTGCCAGCAGTGTTCTCCGGGAGCCAGGGGCCAACGTCCTGACTTTC. It translates to CASSVLREPGANVLTF.

V is TRBV7-8 and J is TRBJ1-1; D may be TRBD1 (5 bases). V shed 3 bases and J shed 6 bases, with 11 bases lying between them. The germline V gene encodes CDR1 SGHVS and CDR2 FQNEAQ. The CDR3 contains 13 residues. The CDR3 here is CASSLRGSPEAFF. CDR3 nucleotide sequence: TGTGCCAGCAGCTTGCGGGGCAGCCCTGAAGCTTTCTTT.

The rearrangement joins TRBV6-1 to TRBJ2-6; D is perhaps TRBD1 (6 bases). V was shortened by 6 bases and J by 2 bases, with 8 bases between the two germline ends. There are 14 residues in the CDR3. Germline V lookup: CDR1 MNHNS, CDR2 SASEGT. The CDR3 nucleotides read TGTGCCAGCAGGACAGGCGCTGGGGCCAACGTCCTGACTTTC. Translation gives CASRTGAGANVLTF.

This chain uses TRBV2 with TRBJ2-5; D is perhaps TRBD1 or TRBD2 (5 bases each). This CDR3 region has 18 residues. Germline CDR1 SNHLY, CDR2 FYNNEI. V was shortened by 0 bases and J by 5 bases, with 22 bases between the two germline ends. CDR3 amino acids: CASSEAPAGAGGGETQYF. CDR3 DNA: TGTGCCAGCAGTGAAGCGCCGGCCGGGGCGGGCGGCGGGGAGACCCAGTACTTC.

This clonotype occurred a few times. The rearrangement links TRBV25-1 to TRBJ1-1, with TRBD1 matching 9 bases. Trimming took 2 bases from V and 1 from J; bases not matched to a gene: 2. The CDR3 spans 15 residues. CDR1 is MGHDK, CDR2 SYGVNS, per germline. CDR3 sequence reads: CASSEHRGQNTEAFF. The DNA for the CDR3 is TGTGCCAGCAGTGAACACAGGGGGCAGAACACTGAAGCTTTCTTT.

Concerning this clonotype itself: Because it lacks the conserved phenylalanine or tryptophan at the end, this CDR3 is likely a read error. Because the CDR3's place on the DNA is in doubt, the DNA is left out and the CDR3 is given as listed by TCRdb. J is TRBJ1-4 and V is TRBV2. The CDR3 is 9 residues long, ends included. Germline loops: CDR1 SNHLY, CDR2 FYNNEI. The CDR3 is CASSDGVAL.

This clonotype has just a few counts. V gene TRBV7-6 combines with J gene TRBJ1-6; tentatively, D is TRBD1 (5 bases). The CDR3 contains 16 residues. The V gene lost 8 bases and the J gene lost 6 bases, with 20 bases spanning the gap. Germline-derived CDR1 and CDR2 are SGHVS and FNYEAQ. CDR3 protein: CASSPGNRAFNSPLHF. The CDR3 DNA follows: TGTGCCAGCTCACCAGGGAACCGGGCGTTTAATTCACCCCTCCACTTT.

The V call is TRBV5-1, the J call TRBJ1-3; 7 bases line up with TRBD1. J lost 8 bases, V lost 0 bases, and 11 bases had no gene match. This CDR3 comprises 16 residues. Per germline, CDR1 SGHRS and CDR2 YFSETQ. The CDR3 region is CASSLAGQAYGYTIYF. The CDR3 nucleotides are TGCGCCAGCAGCTTGGCCGGACAGGCCTATGGCTACACCATATATTTT.

The chain uses TRBV20-1 and TRBJ2-6; D possibly corresponds to TRBD2 (6 bases). Germline-derived CDR1 and CDR2 are DFQATT and SNEGSKA (reference sequence). CDR3 length equals 18 residues. V lost 1 base and J 0 bases, leaving 16 bases between the germline ends. CDR3 bases: TGCAGTGCTAGAGTAGCGGAGAACAGCCTCTCTGGGGCCAACGTCCTGACTTTC. Protein sequence: CSARVAENSLSGANVLTF.

This clonotype was counted only a few times. The rearrangement joins TRBV6-2 or TRBV6-3 to TRBJ2-7; 10 positions agree with TRBD1. The CDR3 runs to 16 residues. V shed 1 base, J shed 5 bases, and the junction held 8 bases outside the gene matches. Germline CDR1 and CDR2: MNHEY and SVGEGT. The CDR3 bases are TGTGCCAGCAGTTACTTAACGCCGGGACAGGGGAACGAGCAGTACTTC. This translates into CASSYLTPGQGNEQYF.

This clonotype was seen a handful of times. The chain couples TRBV5-4 to TRBJ1-4; unclear D gene. CDR3 length: 14 amino acids. Germline lookup yields CDR1 SGHNT and CDR2 YYREEE (reference sequence). V gave up 5 bases and J gave up 4 bases, with 12 bases separating them. CDR3 bases: TGTGCCAGCAGTCTAGAGGACGGTAATGAAAAACTGTTTTTT. It is translated as CASSLEDGNEKLFF.

This clonotype showed up many times. The V call is TRBV7-2, the J call TRBJ2-7, with 10 bases lining up with TRBD2. The V gene's germline CDR1 is SGHTA and CDR2 FQGNSA. V was clipped by 7 bases and J by 5 bases; unmatched bases: 8. The CDR3 runs 14 residues. CDR3 DNA sequence: TGTGCCAGCACCATCGGGACTAGCGCTAACGAGCAGTACTTC. Protein: CASTIGTSANEQYF.

This chain links TRBV19 with TRBJ1-3; no clear D. From germline, CDR1 is LNHDA and CDR2 SQIVND (reference sequence). Deletions cut 3 bases from V and 0 bases from J, with 9 bases between. There are 15 residues in the CDR3. The DNA of the CDR3 is TGTGCCAGTAGTATCACCAGAGACTCTGGAAACACCATATATTTT. It translates to CASSITRDSGNTIYF.

This clonotype was seen ten or more times. The gene calls are TRBV7-8 and TRBJ1-6; perhaps TRBD1 as D (5 bases). The germline V and J ends were trimmed by 1 base and 1 base, with 5 bases remaining between them. Germline values: CDR1 SGHVS, CDR2 FQNEAQ. CDR3 size: 15 residues. In nucleotides, the CDR3 is TGTGCCAGCAGCTTAGAGGGGTCCTATAATTCACCCCTCCACTTT. Protein sequence: CASSLEGSYNSPLHF.

This clonotype rates as medium-sized. This sequence joins TRBV29-1 and TRBJ1-1, with 7 bases that match TRBD1. From germline, CDR1 is SQVTM and CDR2 ANQGSEA. The CDR3 runs 13 residues. With 4 bases clipped from V and 4 bases from J, the junction kept 6 bases outside the gene matches. CDR3 residues: CSVVRDRATEAFF. The CDR3 DNA sequence: TGCAGCGTTGTTCGCGACAGGGCCACTGAAGCTTTCTTT.

This clonotype was detected many times. The V gene is TRBV10-3, the J gene TRBJ1-2; a possible D gene is TRBD1 (6 bases). This CDR3 comprises 16 residues. Germline-derived CDR1 and CDR2 are ENHRY and SYGVKD. Trimming removed 3 bases from V and 1 base from J, with 15 bases in between. The CDR3 bases are TGTGCCATCAGTGAACAGGGAGGCTTTCGTAACTATGGCTACACCTTC. Encoded protein: CAISEQGGFRNYGYTF.

This chain uses TRBV2 with TRBJ1-5; the D gene is possibly TRBD1 (5 bases). The CDR3 is made up of 15 amino acids. Germline-derived CDR1 and CDR2 are SNHLY and FYNNEI. Trimming took off 2 bases at V and 5 bases at J, with 13 bases between the two ends. This CDR3 reads CASSEYVGADQPQHF. CDR3 sequence (DNA): TGTGCCAGCAGTGAATATGTTGGGGCGGATCAGCCCCAGCATTTT.

The chain has TRBV7-3 and TRBJ2-7, with D unclear. The CDR3 loop spans 14 amino acids. Deletions cut 6 bases from V and 7 bases from J, with 19 bases between. Per germline, CDR1 SGHTA and CDR2 FQGTGA. The chain's CDR3 is CASREAGRLGEQYF. The CDR3 DNA reads TGTGCCAGCAGAGAGGCAGGCCGTCTAGGGGAGCAGTACTTC.

The V gene is TRBV7-2, the J gene TRBJ2-3; D is unclear. CDR1 is SGHTA, CDR2 FQGNSA, per germline. This CDR3 region has 15 residues. V lost 5 bases and J lost 0, with 12 bases in between. The CDR3 DNA sequence: TGTGCCAGCAGCCTACAACTGGGGAGCACAGATACGCAGTATTTT. Translating it yields CASSLQLGSTDTQYF. The full variable domain, rest sourced from reference TRBV7-2 and TRBJ2-3, is GAGVSQSPSNKVTEKGKDVELRCDPISGHTALYWYRQSLGQGLEFLIYFQGNSAPDKSGLPSDRFSAERTGGSVSTLTIQRTQQEDSAVYLCASSLQLGSTDTQYFGPGTRLTVL.